The entry below describes one T cell receptor (beta chain). Its antigen remains unknown. Via CD45RO/CCR7/CD25/CD127/CD95/CD27, cells of the CD4+ naive, central memory, regulatory and stem cell-like memory subsets were sorted. These data originate in a study of beta chain features in type 1 diabetes. Study results and limitations: Shorter TCRB CDR3s, moderately but significantly so, marked every one of the four CD4+ subsets in Type 1 diabetes patients.

The germline CDR1 and CDR2 sequences are SGHDT and YYEEEE. The length of the CDR3 is 14 residues. The ends were cut back, 1 base at V and 2 bases at J, with 8 bases in the middle. Expressed TCRB transcripts were sequenced, since all the RNA that had been isolated was reverse transcribed. Method: immunoSEQ multiplex PCR; TCRdb's copy keeps in-frame clones and lacks some. Among a few hundred thousand clones listed, 24% were seen once. The rearrangement links TRBV5-6 to TRBJ2-3; D remains unclear. The origin of this receptor is a woman aged 25 to 45 with type 1 diabetes. Material for sequencing was naive CD4+ T cells from blood. The CDR3 here is CASSLTIATDTQYF. The DNA of the CDR3 is TGTGCCAGCAGCTTGACTATAGCCACAGATACGCAGTATTTT.